The sequence of this T cell receptor (beta chain) was determined in a study of T cell clones after liver transplantation. Study as a whole: TCRbeta sequencing after a pre-transplant mixed lymphocyte reaction identified graft-donor-reactive clones, later tracked in post-transplant blood. Timepoints were pre-transplant, pre-withdrawal, and after withdrawal was completed or failed. Without induction therapy, subjects received standard immunosuppression until 12-24 months post-transplant.

The CDR3 is made up of 11 amino acids. Germline-derived CDR1 and CDR2 are LNHDA and SQIVND (reference sequence). With 3 bases removed from V and 8 bases from J, the gap between germline ends came to 7 bases. TCRdb's copy holds only in-frame clones and misses some; the assay was immunoSEQ multiplex PCR. The table shows tens of thousands of clones, with roughly nine tenths occurring only once. Unstimulated PBMCs were sorted into CD3+CD4+ and CD3+CD8+ populations. The source of this sequence is a human donor who received a liver transplant. This chain connects TRBV19 to TRBJ1-1; D remains unclear. The sequencing here drew on CD4+ T cells from blood, taken before liver transplant. The DNA for the CDR3 is TGTGCCAGTAGTATCTCAGAAGAAGCTTTCTTT. It yields the protein CASSISEEAFF.